The T cell receptor beta chain described here comes from a study of post-analysis software for immune sequencing data. This clonotype has only a few counts. As yet, its antigen is unknown. Study-level findings and limits: Five or six TRBV segments were more frequent in patients than controls; TRBV5-6, TRBV5-1 and TRBV20-1 belonged to this group.

Incorporated into the TCR beta cDNA libraries were unique molecular identifiers, which served to reduce PCR and sequencing biases. TCRdb analysed the PCR reads with MiXCR anew, one entry per CDR3 protein. The data show fewer than 850,000 distinct CDR3 sequences, approximately 44% seen once. The CDR3 length is 18 residues. V was trimmed by 0 bases and J by 4 bases, leaving 19 bases between them. Looked up from germline, CDR1 is MNHEY and CDR2 is SVGEGT. The V and J genes are TRBV6-2 or TRBV6-3 and TRBJ2-1; D not resolved. What was sequenced was blood. The receptor comes from a girl between 10 and 17 years old with multiple sclerosis. CDR3 sequence (DNA): TGTGCCAGCAGTTACTCGCCCCTAGATGACTCGGAATACAATGAGCAGTTCTTC. Translating it yields CASSYSPLDDSEYNEQFF.